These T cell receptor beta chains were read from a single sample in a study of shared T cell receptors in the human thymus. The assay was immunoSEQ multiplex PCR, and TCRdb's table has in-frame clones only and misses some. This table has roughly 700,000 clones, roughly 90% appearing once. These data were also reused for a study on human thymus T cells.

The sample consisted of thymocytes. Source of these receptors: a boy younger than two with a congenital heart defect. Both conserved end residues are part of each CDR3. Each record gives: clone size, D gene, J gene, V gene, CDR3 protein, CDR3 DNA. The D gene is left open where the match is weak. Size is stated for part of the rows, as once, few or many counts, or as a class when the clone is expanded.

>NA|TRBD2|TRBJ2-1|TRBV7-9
CASSTGLEVGEQFF
TGTGCCAGCAGCACGGGACTAGAAGTGGGCGAGCAGTTCTTC
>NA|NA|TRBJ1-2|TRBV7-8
CASSSPRQGNYGYTF
TGTGCCAGCAGCTCCCCAAGGCAGGGGAACTATGGCTACACCTTC
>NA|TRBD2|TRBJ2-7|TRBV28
CASSLSKTSAYEQYF
TGTGCCAGCAGTTTATCTAAGACTAGCGCCTACGAGCAGTACTTC
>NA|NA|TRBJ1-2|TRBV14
CASSQDTFGELGYGYTF
TGTGCCAGCAGCCAAGATACCTTCGGGGAGCTAGGCTATGGCTACACCTTC
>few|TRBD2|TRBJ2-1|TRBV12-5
CASAMGREGLFF
TGTGCTAGTGCCATGGGGCGGGAGGGTCTGTTCTTC
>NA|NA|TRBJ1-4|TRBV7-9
CASSFGTGTNEKLFF
TGTGCCAGCAGCTTTGGTACAGGGACTAATGAAAAACTGTTTTTT
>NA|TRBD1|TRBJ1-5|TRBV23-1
CASSPILGQGNQPQHF
TGCGCCAGCAGTCCGATTCTCGGACAGGGCAATCAGCCCCAGCATTTT
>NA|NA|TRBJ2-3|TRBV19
CASSISLSTDTQYF
TGTGCCAGTAGTATTTCCCTTAGCACAGATACGCAGTATTTT
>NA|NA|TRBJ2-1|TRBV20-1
CSARDQYEQFF
TGCAGTGCTAGAGATCAATATGAGCAGTTCTTC
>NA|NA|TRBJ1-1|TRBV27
CASSLNGRQGIRNTEAFF
TGTGCCAGCAGTTTAAACGGGAGGCAGGGTATAAGGAACACTGAAGCTTTCTTT
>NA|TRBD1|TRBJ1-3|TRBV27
CASSPGQAIGNTIYF
TGTGCCAGCAGTCCGGGACAGGCTATAGGAAACACCATATATTTT
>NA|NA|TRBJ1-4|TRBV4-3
CASSQEALGSAVTNEKLFF
TGCGCCAGCAGCCAAGAGGCCCTCGGAAGCGCGGTAACTAATGAAAAACTGTTTTTT
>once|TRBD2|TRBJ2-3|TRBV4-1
CASSQDGGASGSPDTQYF
TGCGCCAGCAGCCAAGATGGAGGGGCTAGCGGGAGCCCAGATACGCAGTATTTT
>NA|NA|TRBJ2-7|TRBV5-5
CASSVEDRIPSYEQYF
TGTGCCAGCAGCGTAGAAGACAGGATACCCTCCTACGAGCAGTACTTC
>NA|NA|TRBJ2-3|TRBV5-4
CASSPLSSGTDTQYF
TGTGCCAGCAGCCCCTTGTCTAGCGGCACAGATACGCAGTATTTT
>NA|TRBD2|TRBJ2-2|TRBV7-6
CASSSGLAGIPGELFF
TGTGCCAGCAGCTCCGGACTAGCGGGAATCCCCGGGGAGCTGTTTTTT
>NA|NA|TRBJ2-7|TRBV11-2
CASSLLHYPRQGSEQYF
TGTGCCAGCAGCTTACTCCACTACCCGAGGCAAGGGAGCGAGCAGTACTTC
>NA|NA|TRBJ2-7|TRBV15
CATSRKGPADEQYF
TGTGCCACCAGCAGAAAGGGGCCAGCTGACGAGCAGTACTTC
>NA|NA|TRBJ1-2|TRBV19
CASSIDLGTRKGYTF
TGTGCCAGTAGTATAGATCTTGGGACACGGAAGGGCTACACCTTC
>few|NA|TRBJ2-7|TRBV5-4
CASSLWGGAGASEQYF
TGTGCCAGCAGCTTGTGGGGTGGTGCAGGGGCAAGCGAGCAGTACTTC
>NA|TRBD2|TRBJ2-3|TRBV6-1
CASSELASGSSTDTQYF
TGTGCCAGCAGTGAGTTGGCTAGCGGGAGTAGCACAGATACGCAGTATTTT
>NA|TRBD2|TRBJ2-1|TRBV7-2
CASSTTSGRTFNEQFF
TGTGCCAGCAGCACGACTAGCGGGAGGACGTTCAATGAGCAGTTCTTC
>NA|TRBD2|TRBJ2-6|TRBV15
CATSKTTSGSDSGANVLTF
TGTGCCACCAGCAAAACGACTAGCGGGAGCGACTCTGGGGCCAACGTCCTGACTTTC
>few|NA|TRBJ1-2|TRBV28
CASSFDRVLNGYTF
TGTGCCAGCAGTTTCGACAGAGTGTTGAATGGCTACACCTTC
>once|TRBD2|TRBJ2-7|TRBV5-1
CASSSDITSGRPSYEQYF
TGCGCCAGCAGCTCGGATATCACTAGCGGGCGTCCCTCCTACGAGCAGTACTTC
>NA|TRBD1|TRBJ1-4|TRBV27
CASSLGVPTGEEKLFF
TGTGCCAGCAGTTTAGGAGTCCCGACAGGGGAGGAAAAACTGTTTTTT
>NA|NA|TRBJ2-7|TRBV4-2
CASSPGGGEQYF
TGTGCCAGCAGCCCGGGGGGCGGCGAGCAGTACTTC
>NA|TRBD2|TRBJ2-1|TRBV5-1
CASSSDTQREYNEQFF
TGCGCCAGCAGCAGCGATACCCAGCGGGAATACAATGAGCAGTTCTTC
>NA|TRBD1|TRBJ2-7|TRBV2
CASSLQGEASYEQYF
TGTGCCAGCAGTTTACAGGGGGAGGCCTCCTACGAGCAGTACTTC
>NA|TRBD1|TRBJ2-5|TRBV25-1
CASPAGAGGFQETQYF
TGTGCCAGTCCCGCTGGGGCAGGGGGCTTCCAAGAGACCCAGTACTTC
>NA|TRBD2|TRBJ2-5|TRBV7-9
CASSLAQLAGGLRGETQYF
TGTGCCAGCAGCTTAGCGCAACTAGCGGGAGGCCTCCGGGGAGAGACCCAGTACTTC
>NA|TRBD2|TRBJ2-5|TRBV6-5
CASSYSTTSLGETQYF
TGTGCCAGCAGTTACTCAACGACTAGCCTTGGGGAGACCCAGTACTTC
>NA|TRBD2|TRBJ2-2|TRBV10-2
CASSPGTSGSFTTGELFF
TGCGCCAGCAGTCCCGGGACTAGCGGGAGTTTTACCACCGGGGAGCTGTTTTTT
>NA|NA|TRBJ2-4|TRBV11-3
CASSLDPPTGNIQYF
TGTGCCAGCAGCTTAGATCCCCCCACGGGAAACATTCAGTACTTC
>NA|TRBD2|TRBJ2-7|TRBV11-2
CASSPRTLAGASYEQYF
TGTGCCAGCAGCCCCCGGACACTAGCGGGAGCTTCCTACGAGCAGTACTTC
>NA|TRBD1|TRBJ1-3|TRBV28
CASSPLSRTGGINGNTIYF
TGTGCCAGCAGTCCCCTATCCAGGACAGGGGGCATAAATGGAAACACCATATATTTT
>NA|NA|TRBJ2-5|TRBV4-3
CASSQWSSEETQYF
TGCGCCAGCAGCCAATGGAGCTCCGAAGAGACCCAGTACTTC
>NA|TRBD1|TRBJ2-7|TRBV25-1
CASSEGPGGSYEQYF
TGTGCCAGCAGTGAAGGGCCAGGGGGCTCCTACGAGCAGTACTTC
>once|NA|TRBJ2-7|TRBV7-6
CASSLARTLSPYEQYF
TGTGCCAGCAGCTTAGCGCGGACTCTATCCCCCTACGAGCAGTACTTC
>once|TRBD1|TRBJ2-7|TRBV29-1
CSPTDRRHVEYF
TGCAGCCCCACGGACAGGCGCCATGTTGAGTACTTC
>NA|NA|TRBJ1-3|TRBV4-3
CASSQMGYSGNTIYF
TGCGCCAGCAGCCAGATGGGCTACTCTGGAAACACCATATATTTT
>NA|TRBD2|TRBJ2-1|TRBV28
CASSLLAGGEQFF
TGTGCCAGCAGTTTACTAGCGGGAGGTGAGCAGTTCTTC
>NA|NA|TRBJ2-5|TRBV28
CASSLVPGETQYF
TGTGCCAGCAGTTTAGTTCCGGGGGAGACCCAGTACTTC
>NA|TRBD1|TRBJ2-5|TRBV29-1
CSVEEKKTGMIQTQYF
TGCAGCGTTGAAGAAAAGAAGACAGGGATGATACAGACCCAGTACTTC
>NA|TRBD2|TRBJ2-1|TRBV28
CASRPTSSSSYNEQFF
TGTGCCAGCAGACCGACTAGCTCGAGCTCCTACAATGAGCAGTTCTTC
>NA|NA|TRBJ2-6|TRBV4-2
CASSQEGAGARSGANVLTF
TGTGCCAGCAGCCAAGAGGGGGCAGGGGCTCGCTCTGGGGCCAACGTCCTGACTTTC
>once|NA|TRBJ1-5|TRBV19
CATRTEYSNQPQHF
TGTGCCACCCGGACAGAATATAGCAATCAGCCCCAGCATTTT
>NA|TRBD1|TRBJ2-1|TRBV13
CASSLRPGTGEQFF
TGTGCCAGCAGCTTAAGACCCGGGACAGGCGAGCAGTTCTTC
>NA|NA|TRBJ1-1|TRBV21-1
CASSNPGYRASMNTEAFF
TGTGCCAGCAGCAATCCGGGCTACAGGGCCTCAATGAACACTGAAGCTTTCTTT
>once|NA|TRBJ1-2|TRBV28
CASSFRGRGYGYTF
TGTGCCAGCAGTTTTAGGGGCAGGGGCTATGGCTACACCTTC
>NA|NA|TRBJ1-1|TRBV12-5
CASGLVRGSRNTEAFF
TGTGCTAGTGGTTTGGTACGGGGGAGTAGGAACACTGAAGCTTTCTTT
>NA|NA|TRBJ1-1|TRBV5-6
CASRFDIGTEAFF
TGTGCCAGCAGATTTGACATCGGCACTGAAGCTTTCTTT